The 30 T cell receptor beta chains in this list originate from one sample, sequenced in a study of blood T cells in healthy people across ages. Then a second PCR, running roughly 7 to 11 cycles, was carried out with a sample-barcoded 5' primer and a J-beta primer mix. TCRdb processed the 5' RACE reads anew with MiXCR; each CDR3 protein has one entry. In the table there are 1 million or so distinct CDR3 sequences, approximately 25% of which are singletons. The sample was also reused in another study, on T cells of mothers and their children.

The sequencing sample was made of blood. Receptors originate from a girl aged 2-10 years in good health.

This clonotype was counted only a few times. V and J are TRBV29-1 and TRBJ1-1; D is unresolved. V was shortened by 4 bases and J by 5 bases, with 14 bases between the two germline ends. CDR3 length equals 13 residues. Germline lookup yields CDR1 SQVTM and CDR2 ANQGSEA. The CDR3 sequence: CSVVGWEGTEAFF. The CDR3 bases are TGCAGCGTTGTCGGGTGGGAGGGTACTGAAGCTTTCTTT.

This clonotype turned up a few times. The V gene is TRBV19, the J gene TRBJ2-5; TRBD1 agrees at 8 bases. The end of the DNA is better explained by TRBJ2-1, so the J call may be wrong. CDR3 length: 14 residues. Germline V CDR1 and CDR2: LNHDA, SQIVND (reference sequence). This CDR3 reads CASSETGAFNEQFF. DNA for the CDR3: TGTGCCAGTAGTGAGACAGGGGCTTTCAATGAGCAGTTCTTC.

This chain uses TRBV14 with TRBJ2-2; TRBD2 might be the D (5 bases). V dropped 5 bases and J dropped 1 base, with 8 bases sitting between them. Germline V gene data show CDR1 as SGHDN and CDR2 as FVKESK. This CDR3 contains 14 residues. The CDR3 DNA reads as TGTGCCAGCAGCTGGACTGGGAACACCGGGGAGCTGTTTTTT. Encoded protein: CASSWTGNTGELFF.

This chain uses TRBV7-3 with TRBJ2-1; D not resolved. Per germline, CDR1 SGHTA and CDR2 FQGTGA. The length of the CDR3 is 14 residues. V shed 4 bases and J shed 0 bases, with 7 bases lying between them. The CDR3 DNA sequence: TGTGCCAGCAGCTCCCGGGTCTCCTACAATGAGCAGTTCTTC. This gives the protein CASSSRVSYNEQFF. The entire variable domain, with the rest obtained from reference TRBV7-3 and TRBJ2-1, is as follows: GAGVSQTPSNKVTEKGKYVELRCDPISGHTALYWYRQSLGQGPEFLIYFQGTGAADDSGLPNDRFFAVRPEGSVSTLKIQRTERGDSAVYLCASSSRVSYNEQFFGPGTRLTVL.

The sample holds a few counts of this clonotype. The chain combines TRBV4-1 with TRBJ2-1; D ambiguous. The V gene lost 4 bases and the J gene lost 4 bases, with 11 bases spanning the gap. The germline CDR1 and CDR2 sequences are MGHRA and YSYEKL. This CDR3 has 14 residues. As DNA, the CDR3 is TGCGCCAGCAGCCGCGAGAAAGGGTACAATGAGCAGTTCTTC. It translates to CASSREKGYNEQFF.

The gene calls are TRBV12-3 or TRBV12-4 and TRBJ1-2; D is unresolved. This CDR3 spans 14 amino acids. With 2 bases removed from V and 0 bases from J, the gap between germline ends came to 7 bases. The DNA of the CDR3 is TGTGCCAGCAGTTTAAAAGCTTCTAACTATGGCTACACCTTC. Residues: CASSLKASNYGYTF.

The rearrangement links TRBV29-1 to TRBJ2-5; 7 bases line up with TRBD1. V lost 4 bases to trimming and J lost 7 bases; unmatched junction nucleotides: 6. CDR1 and CDR2 (germline): SQVTM, ANQGSEA. The CDR3 loop spans 12 amino acids. The CDR3 loop reads CSVVGGTGTQYF. CDR3 nucleotides: TGCAGCGTTGTAGGGGGCACGGGGACCCAGTACTTC.

This rearrangement joins TRBV18 to TRBJ2-2, with D unclear. V lost 3 bases and J 4 bases, leaving 12 bases between the germline ends. Germline values: CDR1 KGHSH, CDR2 LQKENI. The CDR3 loop spans 15 amino acids. The CDR3: CASSPSAGSTGELFF. As DNA, the CDR3 is TGTGCCAGCTCACCCTCGGCAGGTTCCACCGGGGAGCTGTTTTTT.

This clonotype was seen only once. The V call is TRBV27, the J call TRBJ1-4; D is perhaps TRBD1 (6 bases). V was shortened by 5 bases and J by 7 bases, with 23 bases between the two germline ends. Germline-derived CDR1 and CDR2 are MNHEY and SMNVEV (reference sequence). The CDR3 length is 17 residues. The CDR3 sequence: CASSGGGWTLGIEKLFF. The CDR3 region has the DNA TGTGCCAGCAGTGGGGGCGGGTGGACTCTGGGCATTGAAAAACTGTTTTTT.

In its sample, this clonotype was seen once. The genes are TRBV29-1 and TRBJ2-5; D is unresolved. Germline loops: CDR1 SQVTM, CDR2 ANQGSEA. The CDR3 length is 12 residues. V dropped 2 bases and J dropped 4 bases, with 8 bases sitting between them. The DNA of the CDR3 is TGCAGCGTTGAATTGGTGGGAGAGACCCAGTACTTC. It specifies CSVELVGETQYF.

The chain carries TRBV10-2 and TRBJ2-5; tentatively, D is TRBD2 (5 bases). The CDR3 has 15 residues. The V end lost 1 base, the J end lost 2 bases, and 11 bases lay between the germline ends. In germline, CDR1 is WSHSY, CDR2 SAAADI. CDR3 nucleotides: TGCGCCAGCAGTGAGTTGAGGCTAGCACAAGAGACCCAGTACTTC. Amino acid sequence: CASSELRLAQETQYF.

The gene calls are TRBV7-9 and TRBJ2-7, with 7 bases aligning to TRBD1. The CDR3 contains 15 residues. Trimming cost V 5 bases and J 3 bases; bases outside gene matches: 10. Looked up from germline, CDR1 is SEHNR and CDR2 is FQNEAQ (reference sequence). The CDR3 reads CASSDRDSESYEQYF. CDR3 nucleotides: TGTGCCAGCAGCGACCGGGACAGTGAAAGCTACGAGCAGTACTTC. Full variable domain (missing parts from reference TRBV7-9 and TRBJ2-7): DTGVSQNPRHKITKRGQNVTFRCDPISEHNRLYWYRQTLGQGPEFLTYFQNEAQLEKSRLLSDRFSAERPKGSFSTLEIQRTEQGDSAMYLCASSDRDSESYEQYFGPGTRLTVT.

The chain employs TRBV20-1 and TRBJ1-1; 9 bases agree with TRBD1. V trimming: 4 bases; J trimming: 7 bases; junction bases outside the gene matches: 10. From germline, CDR1 is DFQATT and CDR2 SNEGSKA (reference sequence). The CDR3 sequence is 14 residues long. CDR3 amino acids: CSANRDRDTGEAFF. DNA for the CDR3: TGCAGTGCTAACCGGGACAGGGATACGGGTGAAGCTTTCTTT.

This clonotype has only a few counts. The V and J genes are TRBV27 and TRBJ2-7; D gene unclear. The length of the CDR3 is 12 residues. V was cut by 6 bases and J by 4 bases, with 10 bases left in between. Germline CDR1 is MNHEY and CDR2 is SMNVEV (reference sequence). The CDR3 here is CASSWGGYEQYF. The CDR3 DNA reads TGTGCCAGCAGCTGGGGTGGTTACGAGCAGTACTTC.

This clonotype was recorded a few times. The chain employs TRBV10-3 and TRBJ2-5; D is uncertain. The germline V gene has CDR1 ENHRY and CDR2 SYGVKD. This CDR3 comprises 12 residues. Trimming shortened V by 6 bases and J by 1 base, and 6 bases separated the two germline ends. The CDR3 bases are TGTGCCATCAGCGCCTCCCAAGAGACCCAGTACTTC. Protein product: CAISASQETQYF.

This clonotype was seen only a few times. As DNA, the CDR3 is TGTGCCAGCAGTTCCGACAGTCCCTATGGCTACACCTTC. Amino acids: CASSSDSPYGYTF. This rearrangement joins TRBV6-5 to TRBJ1-2, with D possibly being TRBD1 (5 bases). Germline V gene data show CDR1 as MNHEY and CDR2 as SVGAGI. Trimming took 4 bases from V and 4 from J, leaving 10 bases between them. CDR3 size: 13 residues.

This chain uses TRBV2 with TRBJ2-1; 8 nucleotides agree with TRBD2. This CDR3 spans 13 amino acids. V shed 8 bases, J shed 5 bases, and the junction held 5 bases outside the gene matches. CDR1 and CDR2 (germline): SNHLY, FYNNEI. The CDR3 nucleotides read TGTGCCAGCCTTACTAGCGGCAACAATGAGCAGTTCTTC. Its protein product is CASLTSGNNEQFF.

This clonotype has a handful of counts. The chain links TRBV4-1 to TRBJ2-4; D unresolved. The germline gives CDR1 MGHRA, CDR2 YSYEKL. The CDR3 covers 19 residues. The V end lost 0 bases, the J end lost 0 bases, and 18 bases lay between the germline ends. The CDR3, as DNA: TGCGCCAGCAGCCAAGAGGTCCCCTCACTTGGGCTAGCCAAAAACATTCAGTACTTC. Its protein product is CASSQEVPSLGLAKNIQYF.

The chain links TRBV5-8 to TRBJ1-2; TRBD1 matches at 11 bases. V lost 4 bases and J lost 7; bases outside the gene matches: 15. Germline CDR1 and CDR2: SGHTS and YDEGEE. The CDR3 spans 17 residues. The CDR3 sequence is CASSPYPGQGARLGYTF. DNA for the CDR3: TGTGCCAGCAGCCCCTACCCCGGACAGGGGGCGCGTCTTGGCTACACCTTC.

The J gene is TRBJ2-5, the V gene TRBV25-1; D perhaps matches TRBD2 (6 bases). Germline V CDR1 and CDR2: MGHDK, SYGVNS. Between the trimmed V and J ends, which lost 1 base and 7 bases, there was a span of 13 bases. The CDR3 consists of 14 residues. The CDR3 nucleotides read TGTGCCAGCAGTGAATCGCACTGGAGGGGGACCCAGTACTTC. Translating gives CASSESHWRGTQYF.

The chain recombines TRBV7-3 with TRBJ1-2; D not resolved. Trimming took 3 bases from V and 4 from J, leaving 9 bases between them. CDR1 SGHTA and CDR2 FQGTGA come from the germline V gene. This CDR3 comprises 13 residues. For the CDR3, the DNA is TGTGCCAGCAGCTTTGGGGATAGCTATGGCTACACCTTC. Its protein product is CASSFGDSYGYTF. The entire variable domain, with the rest obtained from reference TRBV7-3 and TRBJ1-2, is as follows: GAGVSQTPSNKVTEKGKYVELRCDPISGHTALYWYRQSLGQGPEFLIYFQGTGAADDSGLPNDRFFAVRPEGSVSTLKIQRTERGDSAVYLCASSFGDSYGYTFGSGTRLTVV.

The chain combines TRBV7-8 with TRBJ1-4; D gene ambiguous. The CDR3 has 16 residues. Trimming took 2 bases from V and 0 from J, leaving 10 bases between them. Germline V gene lookup returns CDR1 SGHVS and CDR2 FQNEAQ. The CDR3 DNA reads as TGTGCCAGCAGCTTACGGAGGAGACCAACTAATGAAAAACTGTTTTTT. This gives the protein CASSLRRRPTNEKLFF.

A few counts support this clonotype. This chain links TRBV28 with TRBJ2-7, with TRBD1 as a possible D gene (6 bases). The CDR3 covers 19 residues. CDR1 and CDR2 (germline): MDHEN, SYDVKM. Trimming left V 3 bases short and J 4 bases short, with 28 bases between. The CDR3 DNA reads as TGTGCCAGCAGTTTTGACCTGGACAGTCCCACCGGAGGTTATTACGAGCAGTACTTC. It yields the protein CASSFDLDSPTGGYYEQYF.

This clonotype was counted many times. This rearrangement joins TRBV28 to TRBJ2-5; 8 bases line up with TRBD2. The CDR3 has 13 residues. Germline loops: CDR1 MDHEN, CDR2 SYDVKM. V was clipped by 5 bases and J by 5 bases; unmatched bases: 4. The DNA for the CDR3 is TGTGCCAGCAGTGATGGCGGGAGGGAGACCCAGTACTTC. It specifies CASSDGGRETQYF.

This clonotype has a handful of counts. The chain combines TRBV5-6 with TRBJ2-4, with TRBD2 as a possible D gene (6 bases). The CDR3 extends over 16 amino acids. Germline lookup yields CDR1 SGHDT and CDR2 YYEEEE. V gave up 1 base and J gave up 0 bases, with 11 bases separating them. CDR3 in amino acids: CASSLITGLAKNIQYF. DNA for the CDR3: TGTGCCAGCAGCTTGATAACGGGACTAGCCAAAAACATTCAGTACTTC.

This clonotype has more than one count but fewer than ten. This rearrangement joins TRBV11-3 to TRBJ2-3; D is unresolved. The CDR3 is made up of 12 amino acids. Germline CDR1 is SGHNT and CDR2 is YENEEA. With 4 bases removed from V and 6 bases from J, the gap between germline ends came to 8 bases. CDR3 in DNA: TGTGCCAGCAGCTCCAGGCACGATACGCAGTATTTT. It yields the protein CASSSRHDTQYF.

This clonotype showed up just a few times. The chain has TRBV27 and TRBJ1-2; D perhaps matches TRBD1 (6 bases). This CDR3 spans 14 amino acids. V lost 6 bases to trimming and J lost 4 bases, with 15 bases between them. Germline CDR1 MNHEY, CDR2 SMNVEV (reference sequence). The CDR3 region has the DNA TGTGCCAGCAGCCGACAGGAAGGGGGCTATGGCTACACCTTC. The encoded protein is CASSRQEGGYGYTF.

This clonotype was seen a few times. The genes are TRBV3-1 and TRBJ2-5; 8 nucleotides align to TRBD1. Trimming removed 5 bases from V and 4 bases from J; junction bases left unmatched: 6. Germline CDR1 reads LGHDT; CDR2 reads YNNKEL (reference sequence). CDR3 length: 14 residues. The CDR3 coding sequence is TGTGCCAGCAGCAACAGGGGGAAAGGAGAGACCCAGTACTTC. It is translated as CASSNRGKGETQYF.

The chain employs TRBV5-1 and TRBJ2-3; unclear D gene. Trimming left V 4 bases short and J 4 bases short, with 10 bases between. Germline CDR1 is SGHRS and CDR2 is YFSETQ. This CDR3 spans 13 amino acids. The CDR3 loop reads CASSISPADTQYF. As DNA, the CDR3 is TGCGCCAGCAGCATAAGTCCTGCAGATACGCAGTATTTT.

This clonotype has more than one count but fewer than ten. The CDR3 nucleotides are TGTGCCAGCAGCATACTAGCGGGACGCTACGAGCAGTACTTC. Protein: CASSILAGRYEQYF. V gene TRBV7-6 combines with J gene TRBJ2-7, with 10 bases aligning to TRBD2. The CDR3 runs to 14 residues. Trimming took 5 bases from V and 3 from J; bases not matched to a gene: 4. Germline V gene lookup returns CDR1 SGHVS and CDR2 FNYEAQ.